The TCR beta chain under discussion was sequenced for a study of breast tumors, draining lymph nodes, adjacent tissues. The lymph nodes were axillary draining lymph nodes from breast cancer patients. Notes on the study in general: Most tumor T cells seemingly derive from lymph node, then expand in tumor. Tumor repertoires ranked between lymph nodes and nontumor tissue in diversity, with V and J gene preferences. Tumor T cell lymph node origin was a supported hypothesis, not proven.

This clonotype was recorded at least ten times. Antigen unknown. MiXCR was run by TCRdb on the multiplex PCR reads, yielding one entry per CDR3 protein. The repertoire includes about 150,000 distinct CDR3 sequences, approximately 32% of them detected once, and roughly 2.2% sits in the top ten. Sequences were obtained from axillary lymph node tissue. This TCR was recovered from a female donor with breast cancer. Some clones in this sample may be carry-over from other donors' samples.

The DNA of the CDR3 is TGTGCCAGCAGTTACGGGACCCACCACACAGATACGCAGTATTTT. Its protein is CASSYGTHHTDTQYF. This chain connects TRBV6-6 to TRBJ2-3, with D perhaps TRBD1 or TRBD2 (5 bases each). Germline CDR1 is MNHNY and CDR2 is SVGAGI (reference sequence). CDR3 size: 15 residues. With 2 bases removed from V and 2 bases from J, the gap between germline ends came to 11 bases.